Sequencing of this T cell receptor beta chain was carried out in a study of blood T cells in healthy people across ages. A second PCR, run for roughly 7 to 11 cycles, used a sample-barcoded 5' primer plus a J-beta primer mix. Each CDR3 protein is one row after TCRdb ran MiXCR on the 5' RACE reads. This table holds about 540,000 distinct CDR3 sequences, 24% found once. Overall study findings and caveats: A conclusive naive versus antigen-experienced comparison was prevented by the unsorted PBMCs. Across the age range, TCR beta diversity per million T cells fell in a roughly linear way.

In the case of this clonotype: Its antigen is currently unknown.

The V gene's germline CDR1 is SGDLS and CDR2 YYNGEE. The CDR3 is made up of 15 amino acids. Trimming pared 4 bases from V and 0 bases from J, leaving 11 bases between. The same specimen was also included in a second study, on T cells of mothers and their children. From that paper: Slightly higher overlap, not significant, was seen in related mother-child pairs than in unrelated pairs.

The sample taken for sequencing was blood. The chain recombines TRBV9 with TRBJ1-3; the D is unclear. This receptor was identified in a boy between 10 and 17 years old in good health. The CDR3 coding sequence is TGTGCCAGCAGCTTGGTCAGTTTCTCTGGAAACACCATATATTTT. This codes for CASSLVSFSGNTIYF.